This entry concerns a single T cell receptor (beta chain). Antigen specificity is unknown. The junction shows a germline mismatch at one end, possibly a read error. This CDR3 is built from 14 residues. Looked up from germline, CDR1 is GTSNPN and CDR2 is SVGIG (reference sequence). This specimen comes from a study of tumor and adjacent non-tumor tissue in lung cancer. Study overall: The cohort had about a dozen adenocarcinoma, a couple of squamous cell and 1 small cell patients. General observations from the study: TCR diversity was significantly greater in tumor than normal lung tissue.

No cell sorting was done before RNA was extracted from the tissue. TCRbeta libraries were built with three rounds of nested PCR, modified from ARM-PCR. MiXCR, applied by TCRdb to the multiplex PCR reads, yields one record per CDR3 protein. Among about 90,000 distinct CDR3 sequences listed, 61% were seen once. The TCR sequence derives from a man aged 65-85 years with non-small cell lung cancer. Sequencing used lung tumor tissue. V gene TRBV30 combines with J gene TRBJ2-7, with D tentatively TRBD1 or TRBD2 (6 bases each). CDR3: CAWSEGGSVDEEYF. CDR3 sequence (DNA): TGTGCCTGGAGTGAGGGGGGTTCGGTCGACGAGGAGTACTTC.